This T cell receptor beta chain was recovered during a study of vaccination and CD4 T cells after COVID-19. The V end lost 4 bases, the J end lost 0 bases, and 6 bases lay between the germline ends. The CDR3 is 14 amino acids. The germline V gene encodes CDR1 MNHEY and CDR2 SMNVEV (reference sequence). Only a few counts were recorded for this clonotype. The antigen remains unidentified. An Oncomine TCR Beta short-read assay was used to sequence the DNA from cultured CD4+ T cells. TCRdb recomputed calls from the PCR reads with MiXCR, one row per CDR3 protein. The sample holds under 20,000 distinct CDR3 sequences; more than 40% are singletons and the top ten take approximately 7%. As for treatment: roughly ten-day PBMC culture with coronavirus spike peptide pools or control peptides (ViraFEST assay).

The origin of this receptor is a human donor who had recovered from COVID-19. This sample comprised CD4+ T cells from blood, cultured in vitro, obtained after SARS-CoV-2 vaccination. The rearrangement joins TRBV27 to TRBJ2-2; D unclear. The CDR3: CASSWGTNTGELFF. The DNA for the CDR3 is TGTGCCAGCAGTTGGGGAACGAACACCGGGGAGCTGTTTTTT.